This TCR beta chain was retrieved from a study of blood T cell repertoires in COVID-19 (dated by TCRdb to the early 2020s). With regard to the full study: Samples covering the acute and convalescent phases of COVID-19 were provided by collaborators in the United States, Italy and Spain. The material from the prospective study consisted of cDNA or gDNA derived from T cells, B-cell-depleted T cells, or PBMCs. Deeply sampled blood TCRbeta repertoires from subjects exposed to, actively infected with, or recovered from COVID-19 were included in the dataset. The repertoires were made available in a free public database intended to serve as a resource for research on the immune response to SARS-CoV-2. Samples were obtained from the ongoing ImmuneRACE study (first 160 participants) and from some 1,200 subjects provided by 6 global collaborators. Nearly every sample came with metadata listing a de-identified subject ID, COVID-19 status, age in years and sex. HLA class I and class II types, where available, came from metadata supplied by the sample provider rather than from assay-based typing. Paper-wide results and their limitations: How much clinical and demographic metadata was included differed by source and by participant, and the metadata was provided uncurated.

Comment on this clone: No cognate antigen has been identified for it. Base qualities are missing; no much larger clone stands one base away.

The immunoSEQ Assay, a bias-controlled multiplex PCR, was used to amplify TCRbeta CDR3 regions from genomic DNA. The paper's processing steps were these. The number of nucleated cells in each sample was estimated by amplification of reference gene primers within the assay. Sequence reads were collapsed and filtered to measure the absolute abundance of every unique TCRbeta CDR3 rearrangement. Productive Simpson clonality was computed per sample as the square root of Simpson's diversity index over productive rearrangements. In TCRdb, the immuneACCESS table is reduced to in-frame sequences with V and J assigned. These tables do not hold every clone; where another copy was compared, an unresolved V gene accounts for under half, and the others remain unexplained. V, J and clone size reflect that table, while D and trimming were determined from the DNA. The sample has 170,000 or so clones on record, 80% to 85% of them singletons. Clones ranked in the top ten supply around 14% of the sample.

The CDR3 runs 16 amino acids, cysteine and phenylalanine included. Solely the CDR3 DNA is kept, with 48 bases framed from the first base. The germline V gene yields SGHAT for CDR1 and FQNNGV for CDR2. V trim: 0 bases; J trim: 4 bases; unmatched bases: 5. The collaborating institutions used their own protocols to collect whole blood in K2EDTA tubes. For TCRbeta analysis, collaborators shipped samples as frozen whole blood, isolated PBMCs, or DNA extracted from either of those sample types. The sequence was collected from a man aged 18 to 35 with active or convalescent COVID-19. The receptor chain draws on TRBV11-2 and TRBJ2-1, with 8 central nucleotides matching TRBD2. The sample taken for sequencing was peripheral blood. The nucleotide sequence is TGTGCCAGCAGCTTAGACGGGGGGGCTTTGTACAATGAGCAGTTCTTC. This translates into CASSLDGGALYNEQFF. The full variable domain, with segments outside the CDR3 supplied by the reference TRBV11-2 and TRBJ2-1 proteins, appears as EAGVAQSPRYKIIEKRQSVAFWCNPISGHATLYWYQQILGQGPKLLIQFQNNGVVDDSQLPKDRFSAERLKGVDSTLKIQPAKLEDSAVYLCASSLDGGALYNEQFFGPGTRLTVL.